The present TCR beta chain was sequenced within a study of blood T cell repertoires in COVID-19. Whole-study context: Material from acute and convalescent COVID-19 was sourced from the United States, Italy and Spain. Sources were T cells, B-cell-depleted T cells, or PBMCs; the material itself was cDNA or gDNA.

The CDR3 extends over 12 amino acids. Germline-derived CDR1 and CDR2 are KGHSH and LQKENI. V lost 3 bases and J 5 bases, leaving 7 bases between the germline ends. How the authors handled the data: Researchers report that nucleated cell counts were estimated from reference gene primer amplification. The method was immunoSEQ multiplex PCR; TCRdb's version includes in-frame clones alone and lacks a portion of them. V and J calls and clone size are as listed in that table; D and trimming were resolved from the DNA. The table shows 180,000 or so clones, with approximately 84% occurring only once. The genes are TRBV18 and TRBJ2-5; maybe TRBD1 (5 bases). This TCR came from a man aged 35 to 55 who had recovered from COVID-19. Sequenced input: peripheral blood. CDR3 loop: CASSPKGETQYF. DNA of the CDR3: TGTGCCAGCTCACCTAAGGGGGAGACCCAGTACTTC.